The next 30 T cell receptor beta chains were all read from a single sample in a study of blood T cell repertoires in COVID-19. Method: immunoSEQ multiplex PCR; TCRdb's copy keeps in-frame clones and lacks some. This table has around 250,000 clones, roughly 82% appearing once. Source material: peripheral blood. The source of these receptors is an elderly man with acute or convalescent COVID-19.

The V call is TRBV4-1, the J call TRBJ1-3, with D hard to call. The CDR3 covers 16 residues. Trimming took off 0 bases at V and 0 bases at J, with 9 bases between the two ends. CDR1 and CDR2 (germline): MGHRA, YSYEKL. CDR3 protein: CASSQDESGSGNTIYF. In DNA, the CDR3 is TGCGCCAGCAGCCAAGATGAGTCGGGCTCTGGAAACACCATATATTTT.

This clone came up a few times. The J gene is TRBJ2-7, the V gene TRBV5-1; D may be TRBD1 (6 bases). V lost 4 bases, J lost 0 bases, and 17 bases lay in between. The CDR3 is made up of 16 amino acids. Germline V gives CDR1 SGHRS, CDR2 YFSETQ. The CDR3 coding sequence is TGCGCCAGCAGCCTGGGGGCAGGTCTTAGCTCCTACGAGCAGTACTTC. Its protein is CASSLGAGLSSYEQYF.

The chain links TRBV25-1 to TRBJ2-7; 7 bases are shared with TRBD1. CDR1 is MGHDK and CDR2 is SYGVNS in the germline V gene. V dropped 3 bases and J dropped 4; count of bases not matched to a gene: 9. This CDR3 is 15 amino acids long. CDR3 amino acids: CASSERHRGVYEQYF. DNA of the CDR3: TGTGCCAGCAGTGAGCGACACAGGGGTGTTTACGAGCAGTACTTC.

Remarks on this clone: The same CDR3 also results from other DNA sequences found in this sample. This chain joins TRBV5-1 and TRBJ1-1; D not certain. There are 14 residues in the CDR3. V lost 0 bases, J lost 5 bases, and 11 bases lay in between. Germline V gene sequence: CDR1 SGHRS, CDR2 YFSETQ. CDR3 nucleotides: TGCGCCAGCAGCTTGGAGGCAGGAAAAACTGAAGCTTTCTTT. Translation: CASSLEAGKTEAFF.

The chain combines TRBV3-1 (or the pseudogene TRBV3-2) with TRBJ2-3; D not resolved. The CDR3 sequence is 13 residues long. V was clipped by 4 bases and J by 4 bases, with 9 bases between them. Per the germline V gene, CDR1 is LGHDT and CDR2 is YNNKEL (reference sequence). The CDR3 DNA reads TGTGCCAGCAGCCTCAGGATGGCAGATACGCAGTATTTT. Translation gives CASSLRMADTQYF.

The gene calls are TRBV3-1 (or the pseudogene TRBV3-2) and TRBJ1-1; the D is unclear. Trimming removed 0 bases at V and 10 bases at J, with 12 bases between. The germline V gene has CDR1 LGHDT and CDR2 YNNKEL (reference sequence). This CDR3 comprises 13 residues. The CDR3 spells CASSQDLVPPAFF. CDR3 DNA sequence: TGTGCCAGCAGCCAAGATCTCGTCCCCCCAGCTTTCTTT.

This chain connects TRBV3-1 (or the pseudogene TRBV3-2) to TRBJ2-2; 8 bases are shared with TRBD2. J gave up 5 bases and V 4 bases, and 6 bases lay outside the gene matches. This CDR3 contains 15 residues. Germline CDR1 and CDR2: LGHDT and YNNKEL (reference sequence). The CDR3 here is CASSRGTSRTGELFF. Here the CDR3 DNA reads TGTGCCAGCAGCCGCGGGACTAGTAGGACCGGGGAGCTGTTTTTT.

The genes are TRBV19 and TRBJ1-5, with 9 bases matching TRBD1. This CDR3 spans 14 amino acids. Germline V gene lookup returns CDR1 LNHDA and CDR2 SQIVND (reference sequence). J lost 5 bases, V lost 5 bases, and 4 bases had no gene match. The CDR3 coding sequence is TGTGCCAGTAGTGCGGACAGGGGTCATCAGCCCCAGCATTTT. This sequence encodes CASSADRGHQPQHF. The full variable domain, completed using reference TRBV19 and TRBJ1-5, is DGGITQSPKYLFRKEGQNVTLSCEQNLNHDAMYWYRQDPGQGLRLIYYSQIVNDFQKGDIAEGYSVSREKKESFPLTVTSAQKNPTAFYLCASSADRGHQPQHFGDGTRLSIL.

This sequence joins TRBV6-5 and TRBJ1-5; TRBD1 aligns across 8 bases. The germline CDR1 and CDR2 sequences are MNHEY and SVGAGI. After removal of 10 bases from V and 4 bases from J, the junction contained 9 bases not matched to a gene. This CDR3 comprises 14 residues. DNA of the CDR3: TGTGCCATAGCACAGGGGGGCCGGAATCAGCCCCAGCATTTT. As protein: CAIAQGGRNQPQHF.

The V gene is TRBV10-3, the J gene TRBJ2-1, with TRBD2 matching 14 bases. V shed 4 bases, J shed 1 base, and the junction held 6 bases outside the gene matches. Germline values: CDR1 ENHRY, CDR2 SYGVKD. The CDR3 is made up of 18 amino acids. The CDR3 DNA sequence: TGTGCCATCAGTGGAGGGACTAGCGGGGGAGTTTCCTACAATGAGCAGTTCTTC. Encoded protein: CAISGGTSGGVSYNEQFF.

The chain couples TRBV3-1 (or the pseudogene TRBV3-2) to TRBJ2-7; the D gene is possibly TRBD2 (7 bases). CDR1 LGHDT and CDR2 YNNKEL come from the germline V gene (reference sequence). The germline V and J ends were trimmed by 4 bases and 5 bases, with 21 bases remaining between them. The CDR3 loop spans 16 amino acids. The CDR3 sequence: CASSPLRGGRTDEQYF. For the CDR3, the DNA is TGTGCCAGCAGCCCCCTACGCGGGGGCAGGACGGACGAGCAGTACTTC.

The rearrangement joins TRBV28 to TRBJ2-2, with TRBD2 matching 10 bases. Losses at the gene ends were 11 bases for V and 9 bases for J; bases not matched to a gene: 9. Germline CDR1 MDHEN, CDR2 SYDVKM. The CDR3 covers 13 residues. The CDR3 sequence: CAGSGSGRRELFF. CDR3 nucleotide sequence: TGTGCCGGATCGGGTAGCGGGAGGAGGGAGCTGTTTTTT. The full variable domain, its missing parts supplied by reference TRBV28 and TRBJ2-2, is DVKVTQSSRYLVKRTGEKVFLECVQDMDHENMFWYRQDPGLGLRLIYFSYDVKMKEKGDIPEGYSVSREKKERFSLILESASTNQTSMYLCAGSGSGRRELFFGEGSRLTVL.

The V gene is TRBV4-1, the J gene TRBJ2-7; 8 positions match TRBD1. The CDR3 sequence is 15 residues long. Germline V gene lookup returns CDR1 MGHRA and CDR2 YSYEKL. The J segment lost 3 bases and the V segment lost 0 bases, leaving 4 bases of the junction unmatched. The CDR3 nucleotides read TGCGCCAGCAGCCAAGATCCGGGACAGGACTACGAGCAGTACTTC. It translates to CASSQDPGQDYEQYF.

The V call is TRBV25-1, the J call TRBJ1-2; D ambiguous. The V gene lost 4 bases and the J gene lost 0 bases, with 6 bases spanning the gap. Germline assignment: CDR1 MGHDK and CDR2 SYGVNS. The CDR3 extends over 13 amino acids. DNA for the CDR3: TGTGCCAGCAGTGGGCTCCCTAACTATGGCTACACCTTC. Amino acid sequence: CASSGLPNYGYTF.

This clone showed up just once. V and J are TRBV6-5 and TRBJ2-7; the D gene is possibly TRBD2 (5 bases). V lost 7 bases to trimming and J lost 1 base, with 11 bases between them. This CDR3 has 13 residues. The germline CDR1 and CDR2 sequences are MNHEY and SVGAGI. CDR3 amino acids: CASKEAGSYEQYF. In nucleotides, the CDR3 is TGTGCCAGCAAGGAGGCCGGTTCCTACGAGCAGTACTTC.

This chain joins TRBV10-3 and TRBJ2-2; no clear D. Germline CDR1 reads ENHRY; CDR2 reads SYGVKD. Trimming took off 4 bases at V and 1 base at J, with 4 bases between the two ends. There are 13 residues in the CDR3. CDR3 sequence reads: CAISGGNTGELFF. The CDR3 nucleotides read TGTGCCATCAGTGGAGGGAACACCGGGGAGCTGTTTTTT.

This chain connects TRBV6-5 to TRBJ2-1, with TRBD1 matching over 7 bases. The CDR3 covers 12 residues. The germline CDR1 and CDR2 sequences are MNHEY and SVGAGI. The trim removed 8 bases at V and 3 bases at J, leaving 1 base unmatched. The CDR3 DNA reads as TGTGCCAGCGGGACAGACTACAATGAGCAGTTCTTC. Translating it yields CASGTDYNEQFF.

This chain connects TRBV5-1 to TRBJ2-7; 8 nucleotides agree with TRBD1. From germline, CDR1 is SGHRS and CDR2 YFSETQ. The junction had 12 bases not matched to a gene; V was cut back by 1 base and J by 3 bases. CDR3 length: 17 residues. CDR3 nucleotides: TGCGCCAGCAGCTTGCGATATTCGGGACAGGTACGCTACGAGCAGTACTTC. Translating it yields CASSLRYSGQVRYEQYF.

The rearrangement uses TRBV2 and TRBJ1-5, with D possibly TRBD1 on 6 matching bases. The CDR3 has 16 amino acids. Trimming removed 9 bases at V and 2 bases at J, with 20 bases between. Germline CDR1 SNHLY, CDR2 FYNNEI. The DNA for the CDR3 is TGTGCCAGTGCTGGACAGCGTCTTGGGGGCAATCAGCCCCAGCATTTT. As protein: CASAGQRLGGNQPQHF.

Worth noting for this clone: Other nucleotide sequences from this sample produce the same CDR3. V gene TRBV28 combines with J gene TRBJ2-7; 10 bases are a match to TRBD1. Germline lookup yields CDR1 MDHEN and CDR2 SYDVKM. The CDR3 loop spans 13 amino acids. Unmatched junction bases numbered 3, after V lost 6 bases and J lost 4 bases. This CDR3 is CASRTGGSYEQYF. CDR3 bases: TGTGCCAGCAGGACAGGGGGCTCGTACGAGCAGTACTTC.

The J gene is TRBJ2-5, the V gene TRBV5-1; D is unresolved. The CDR3 is 14 residues long. V lost 4 bases and J 5 bases, leaving 15 bases between the germline ends. Germline lookup yields CDR1 SGHRS and CDR2 YFSETQ. The CDR3: CASSALGHVETQYF. The CDR3 region has the DNA TGCGCCAGCAGCGCGCTGGGCCACGTCGAGACCCAGTACTTC.

This chain joins TRBV28 and TRBJ1-2; tentative D call: TRBD1 (5 bases). Trimming took off 4 bases at V and 12 bases at J, with 12 bases between the two ends. The germline gives CDR1 MDHEN, CDR2 SYDVKM. The CDR3 runs to 11 residues. In nucleotides, the CDR3 is TGTGCCAGCAGTTCCGACGGAGGGGACACCTTC. It is translated as CASSSDGGDTF.

The chain recombines TRBV15 with TRBJ2-7; the match to TRBD1 covers 8 bases. Germline V gene sequence: CDR1 LNHNV, CDR2 YYDKDF (reference sequence). This CDR3 has 14 residues. V lost 6 bases to trimming and J lost 5 bases; unmatched junction nucleotides: 9. This chain's CDR3 is CATSKGQVANEQYF. The CDR3 DNA follows: TGTGCCACCAGTAAGGGACAGGTGGCCAACGAGCAGTACTTC.

The V call is TRBV10-1, the J call TRBJ2-7, with 12 bases identical to TRBD1. CDR3 size: 17 residues. Germline-derived CDR1 and CDR2 are WNHNN and SYGVQD (reference sequence). The V segment lost 8 bases and the J segment 2 bases; nucleotides outside the gene matches: 13. The CDR3 sequence: CASRDGTGGAHAYEQYF. The CDR3 coding sequence is TGCGCCAGCCGGGACGGGACAGGGGGCGCCCACGCCTACGAGCAGTACTTC.

This chain uses TRBV6-5 with TRBJ2-1; 8 bases match TRBD2. Germline V gene data show CDR1 as MNHEY and CDR2 as SVGAGI. The ends lost 5 bases at V and 4 bases at J; junction bases unmatched: 7. The CDR3 totals 15 residues. In DNA form, the CDR3 reads TGTGCCAGCAGTCCCACGGGGGGGCCGTACAATGAGCAGTTCTTC. Translation: CASSPTGGPYNEQFF.

J is TRBJ1-2 and V is TRBV5-1; 9 nucleotides line up with TRBD1. Germline CDR1 is SGHRS and CDR2 is YFSETQ. The J segment lost 4 bases and the V segment lost 4 bases, leaving 8 bases of the junction unmatched. CDR3 size: 15 residues. The CDR3 loop reads CASSTGQGAGYGYTF. The DNA for the CDR3 is TGCGCCAGCAGCACGGGACAGGGAGCGGGCTATGGCTACACCTTC.

The chain is built from TRBV6-5 and TRBJ2-7; 8 bases match TRBD1. V dropped 0 bases and J dropped 3; count of bases not matched to a gene: 4. Germline V gene data show CDR1 as MNHEY and CDR2 as SVGAGI. The CDR3 consists of 15 residues. The CDR3 reads CASSYSRGPYYEQYF. DNA of the CDR3: TGTGCCAGCAGTTACTCCAGGGGGCCCTACTACGAGCAGTACTTC.

The chain joins TRBV6-5 to TRBJ2-1; a possible D gene is TRBD2 (5 bases). V lost 6 bases and J 7 bases, leaving 19 bases between the germline ends. The CDR3 is made up of 15 amino acids. CDR1 and CDR2 (germline): MNHEY, SVGAGI. The CDR3 loop is CASRLDWLTSNEQFF. CDR3 nucleotide sequence: TGTGCCAGCAGACTAGACTGGCTAACGAGTAATGAGCAGTTCTTC.

The chain couples TRBV18 to TRBJ1-1, with D possibly being TRBD1 (5 bases). The germline V gene has CDR1 KGHSH and CDR2 LQKENI. CDR3 length equals 14 residues. The V gene lost 3 bases and the J gene lost 5 bases, with 13 bases spanning the gap. The CDR3 nucleotides are TGTGCCAGCTCACCGGGGGGGGGATCGACTGAAGCTTTCTTT. Protein product: CASSPGGGSTEAFF.

V gene TRBV5-6 combines with J gene TRBJ1-3; maybe TRBD1 (6 bases). The V gene lost 0 bases and the J gene lost 3 bases, with 16 bases spanning the gap. There are 17 residues in the CDR3. Germline V gene sequence: CDR1 SGHDT, CDR2 YYEEEE. CDR3 nucleotide sequence: TGTGCCAGCAGCTTGGGACAGGTGTTTTTGAGTGGAAACACCATATATTTT. Protein sequence: CASSLGQVFLSGNTIYF.